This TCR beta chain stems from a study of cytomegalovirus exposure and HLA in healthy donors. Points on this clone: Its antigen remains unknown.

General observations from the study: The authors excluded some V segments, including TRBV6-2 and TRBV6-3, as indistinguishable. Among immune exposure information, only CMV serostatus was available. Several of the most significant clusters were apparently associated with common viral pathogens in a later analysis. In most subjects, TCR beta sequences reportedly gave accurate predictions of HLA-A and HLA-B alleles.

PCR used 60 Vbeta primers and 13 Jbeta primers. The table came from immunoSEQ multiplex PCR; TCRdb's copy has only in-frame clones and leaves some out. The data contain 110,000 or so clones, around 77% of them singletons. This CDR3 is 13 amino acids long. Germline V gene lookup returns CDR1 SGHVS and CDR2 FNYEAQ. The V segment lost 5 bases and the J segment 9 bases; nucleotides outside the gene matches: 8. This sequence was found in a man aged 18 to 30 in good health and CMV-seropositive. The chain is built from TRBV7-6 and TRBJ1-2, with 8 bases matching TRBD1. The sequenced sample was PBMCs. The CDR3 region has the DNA TGTGCCAGCAGCCCGGGACAGGTCATGAGCTACACCTTC. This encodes CASSPGQVMSYTF.